This TCR beta chain is from a study of blood T cell repertoires in COVID-19 (dated by TCRdb to 2018 to 2020). Background for the entire study: Collaborator samples came from the United States, Italy and Spain and covered acute and convalescent phases of COVID-19. The material from the prospective study consisted of cDNA or gDNA derived from T cells, B-cell-depleted T cells, or PBMCs. Subjects who had been exposed to COVID-19, were actively infected with it, or had recovered from it provided the deeply sampled blood TCRbeta repertoires that made up the dataset. The repertoires were released in a freely available public database meant as a resource for research on the immune response to SARS-CoV-2. Samples were obtained from the ongoing ImmuneRACE study (first 160 participants) and from over 1,000 subjects provided by 6 global collaborators. The sample metadata nearly always contained a de-identified subject ID, COVID-19 status, age in years and sex. HLA class I and class II types, where available, came from metadata supplied by the sample provider rather than from assay-based typing.

Trimming leaves V shorter by 4 bases and J shorter by 13 bases, with the junction holding 35 bases beyond the gene matches. The CDR3, cysteine through phenylalanine, is 22 amino acids long. The DNA shown is the 66-base CDR3, in frame from base 1. CDR1 and CDR2, per the germline V gene, are SGHVS and FQNEAQ. Whole blood was collected in K2EDTA tubes by collaborating institutions according to the institutions' own protocols. For TCRbeta analysis, collaborators shipped samples in one of three forms: frozen whole blood, isolated PBMCs, or DNA extracted from either of those sample types. Note on this clone: Its binding antigen is unknown. No base quality information exists; no much larger clone differs at one position.

The full study reports these points: How much clinical and demographic metadata was included differed by source and by participant, and the metadata was provided uncurated.

TCRbeta CDR3 regions were amplified from genomic DNA using the immunoSEQ Assay, a bias-controlled multiplex PCR. The original methods were these. Nucleated cell counts per sample were estimated from amplification of reference gene primers within the assay. To quantify the absolute abundance of each unique TCRbeta CDR3 rearrangement, sequence reads were collapsed and filtered. Productive Simpson clonality was computed per sample as the square root of Simpson's diversity index over productive rearrangements. The clones in this table, taken by TCRdb from immuneACCESS, are in-frame only. Not every clone is retained; where verified, under half of the shortfall comes from an unresolved V gene, and the cause of the rest is unknown. V and J calls and clone size are given by that table; D and trimming were obtained from the DNA. The sample table contains some 99,000 clones; only one count was recorded for roughly 87% of them. The ten largest clones take up 3.5% to 5.5% of the sample.

Sequences were obtained from peripheral blood. This sequence was found in an older man with acute or convalescent COVID-19. Recombination connected TRBV7-8 to TRBJ2-3, with 10 bases matching TRBD2. The CDR3 protein is CASSSPRTSGGAAGGYRYKKYF. The nucleotide sequence is given as TGTGCCAGCAGCTCCCCCAGGACTAGCGGAGGGGCAGCGGGGGGCTACAGATATAAGAAGTATTTT.